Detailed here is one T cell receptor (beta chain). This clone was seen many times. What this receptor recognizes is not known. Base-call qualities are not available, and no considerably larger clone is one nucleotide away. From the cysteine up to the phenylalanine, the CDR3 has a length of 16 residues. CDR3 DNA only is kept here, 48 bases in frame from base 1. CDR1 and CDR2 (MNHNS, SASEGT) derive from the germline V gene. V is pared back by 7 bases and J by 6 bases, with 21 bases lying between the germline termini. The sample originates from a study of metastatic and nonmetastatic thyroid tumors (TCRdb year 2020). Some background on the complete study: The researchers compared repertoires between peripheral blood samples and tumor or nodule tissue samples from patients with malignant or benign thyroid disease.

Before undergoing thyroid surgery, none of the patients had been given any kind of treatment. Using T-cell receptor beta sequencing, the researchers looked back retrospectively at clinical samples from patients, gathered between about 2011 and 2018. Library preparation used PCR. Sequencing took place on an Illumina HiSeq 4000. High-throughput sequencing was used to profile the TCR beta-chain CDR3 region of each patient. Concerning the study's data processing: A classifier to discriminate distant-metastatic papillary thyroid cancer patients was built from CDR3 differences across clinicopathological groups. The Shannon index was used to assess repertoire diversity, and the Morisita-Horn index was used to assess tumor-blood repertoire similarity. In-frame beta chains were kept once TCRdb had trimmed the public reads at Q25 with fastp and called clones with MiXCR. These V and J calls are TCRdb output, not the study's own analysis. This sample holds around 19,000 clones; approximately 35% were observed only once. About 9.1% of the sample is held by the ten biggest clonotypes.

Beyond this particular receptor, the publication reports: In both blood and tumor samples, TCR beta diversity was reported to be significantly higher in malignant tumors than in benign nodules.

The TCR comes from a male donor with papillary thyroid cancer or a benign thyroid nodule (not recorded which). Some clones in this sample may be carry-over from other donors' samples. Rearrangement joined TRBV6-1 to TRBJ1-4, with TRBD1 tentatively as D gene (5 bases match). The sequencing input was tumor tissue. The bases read TGTGCCAGCAACCATGTCCTGGGGGTCTTAGATGAAAAACTGTTTTTT. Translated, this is CASNHVLGVLDEKLFF.